These 27 T cell receptor beta chains share one sample of origin, sequenced in a study of T cell responses to AZD1222 COVID-19 vaccine. Clones were sequenced by immunoSEQ multiplex PCR, and TCRdb holds only the in-frame ones, with some missing. Here the sample spans over 110,000 clones, roughly 89% being singletons. The sample was peripheral blood, taken on day 0 of AZD1222 vaccination. The receptors originated from an adult in good health.

The CDR3 coding sequence is TGTGCCAGCAGTGATCCCGGGTTGCTAGGGACCCAGTACTTC. Its translation is CASSDPGLLGTQYF. The chain recombines TRBV6-1 with TRBJ2-5, with unresolved D. The V gene's germline CDR1 is MNHNS and CDR2 SASEGT. This CDR3 contains 14 residues. Trimming removed 3 bases from V and 7 bases from J, with 15 bases in between.

The chain carries TRBV3-1 (or the pseudogene TRBV3-2) and TRBJ1-6; no clear D gene. The CDR3 runs 13 residues. V dropped 2 bases and J dropped 8 bases, with 7 bases sitting between them. Germline V gene data show CDR1 as LGHDT and CDR2 as YNNKEL (reference sequence). For the CDR3, the DNA is TGTGCCAGCAGCCAATTTTTCGATTCACCCCTCCACTTT. This translates into CASSQFFDSPLHF.

CDR3 DNA: TGTGCCAGCAGCTATCTAGGGGGGCGGGTCACTGAAGCTTTCTTT. Amino acid sequence: CASSYLGGRVTEAFF. This chain links TRBV7-9 with TRBJ1-1, with D perhaps TRBD1 (6 bases). Looked up from germline, CDR1 is SEHNR and CDR2 is FQNEAQ (reference sequence). The V and J ends lost 4 bases and 4 bases respectively, with 16 bases between them. There are 15 residues in the CDR3.

V gene TRBV28 combines with J gene TRBJ1-4, with D unclear. The V gene's germline CDR1 is MDHEN and CDR2 SYDVKM. V lost 6 bases and J 8 bases, leaving 16 bases between the germline ends. This CDR3 region has 14 residues. This CDR3 reads CASRPAGWEEKLFF. The CDR3 DNA sequence: TGTGCCAGCAGGCCGGCGGGGTGGGAAGAAAAACTGTTTTTT.

V gene TRBV5-1 combines with J gene TRBJ1-6; no reliable D call. CDR1 SGHRS and CDR2 YFSETQ come from the germline V gene. Trimming pared 0 bases from V and 0 bases from J, leaving 4 bases between. CDR3 length: 15 residues. The CDR3 loop reads CASSLGSSYNSPLHF. DNA for the CDR3: TGCGCCAGCAGCTTGGGCAGCTCCTATAATTCACCCCTCCACTTT. The full variable domain, its missing parts supplied by reference TRBV5-1 and TRBJ1-6, is KAGVTQTPRYLIKTRGQQVTLSCSPISGHRSVSWYQQTPGQGLQFLFEYFSETQRNKGNFPGRFSGRQFSNSRSEMNVSTLELGDSALYLCASSLGSSYNSPLHFGNGTRLTVT.

J is TRBJ2-7 and V is TRBV3-1 (or the pseudogene TRBV3-2), with 7 bases matching TRBD2. Germline CDR1 LGHDT, CDR2 YNNKEL (reference sequence). This CDR3 comprises 19 residues. The junction had 20 bases not matched to a gene; V was cut back by 0 bases and J by 6 bases. CDR3 nucleotide sequence: TGTGCCAGCAGCCAAGATCCTGGGTCATGGATCGGGAGGTCTTCCGAGCAGTACTTC. Its translation is CASSQDPGSWIGRSSEQYF.

This chain uses TRBV10-1 with TRBJ2-7; 11 bases are a match to TRBD2. J was trimmed by 1 base and V by 7 bases; bases with no gene match: 6. Germline V gene lookup returns CDR1 WNHNN and CDR2 SYGVQD (reference sequence). The CDR3 runs to 15 residues. The CDR3 reads CASMVAGGPSYEQYF. CDR3 coding DNA: TGCGCCAGCATGGTAGCGGGAGGGCCTTCCTACGAGCAGTACTTC.

This clone came up once. This rearrangement joins TRBV18 to TRBJ2-1; D possibly uses TRBD1 or TRBD2 (5 bases each). CDR3 length: 17 residues. Trimming removed 2 bases at V and 6 bases at J, with 20 bases between. Germline lookup yields CDR1 KGHSH and CDR2 LQKENI. The CDR3 DNA follows: TGTGCCAGCTCACCAAGATTCGGGGCCAAAGAAGGCAATGAGCAGTTCTTC. It yields the protein CASSPRFGAKEGNEQFF.

This chain uses TRBV24-1 with TRBJ1-3; maybe TRBD1 (5 bases). Germline CDR1 and CDR2: KGHDR and SFDVKD. The CDR3 extends over 15 amino acids. With 4 bases removed from V and 1 base from J, the gap between germline ends came to 10 bases. Here the CDR3 reads CATSDPRQSGNTIYF. Written as DNA, the CDR3 is TGTGCCACCAGTGACCCACGACAGTCTGGAAACACCATATATTTT.

V gene TRBV12-5 combines with J gene TRBJ2-2; possibly TRBD2 for D (6 bases). The germline gives CDR1 LGHNT, CDR2 FRNRAP. V was clipped by 2 bases and J by 8 bases, with 15 bases between them. The CDR3 contains 15 residues. This chain's CDR3 is CASGLLAGRWGELFF. The CDR3 DNA is TGTGCTAGTGGTTTGCTGGCGGGGAGATGGGGGGAGCTGTTTTTT.

The rearrangement uses TRBV11-2 and TRBJ1-1, with TRBD1 as a possible D gene (6 bases). CDR1 is SGHAT and CDR2 is FQNNGV in the germline V gene. The V end was cut by 5 bases, the J end by 5 bases, with 12 bases between. The CDR3 spans 13 residues. CDR3 loop: CASSVTGWTEAFF. DNA of the CDR3: TGTGCCAGCAGCGTTACAGGGTGGACTGAAGCTTTCTTT.

The chain links TRBV28 to TRBJ2-5; TRBD1 matches 8 bases. Trimming at V came to 6 bases and at J to 4 bases, leaving 10 bases not matched to a gene. The CDR3 totals 15 residues. Germline V gene data show CDR1 as MDHEN and CDR2 as SYDVKM. DNA for the CDR3: TGTGCCAGCAGCCTCCCGGGACAGGCTGGAGAGACCCAGTACTTC. It yields the protein CASSLPGQAGETQYF.

V and J are TRBV13 and TRBJ1-3; D not certain. V was clipped by 7 bases and J by 5 bases, with 18 bases between them. The CDR3 runs 15 residues. CDR1 and CDR2 from the germline V gene are PRHDT and FYEKMQ (reference sequence). The CDR3 spells CASTTLLKNRNTIYF. CDR3 DNA: TGTGCCAGCACCACTCTACTGAAGAATAGAAACACCATATATTTT.

V usage is TRBV6-4 and J usage is TRBJ1-2, with no clear D. Germline CDR1 reads MRHNA; CDR2 reads SNTAGT. The CDR3 covers 13 residues. With 0 bases removed from V and 2 bases from J, the gap between germline ends came to 4 bases. DNA for the CDR3: TGTGCCAGCAGTGACTCGTGGAACTATGGCTACACCTTC. Translated: CASSDSWNYGYTF.

The DNA of the CDR3 is TGTGCCAGTACCCCCGGGACGGCGGGCGGAAAACTGTTTTTT. It encodes CASTPGTAGGKLFF. The gene calls are TRBV19 and TRBJ1-4; a possible D gene is TRBD1 (5 bases). The length of the CDR3 is 14 residues. Trimming left V 7 bases short and J 10 bases short, with 19 bases between. Per the germline V gene, CDR1 is LNHDA and CDR2 is SQIVND (reference sequence).

The gene calls are TRBV27 and TRBJ2-5; 10 nucleotides match TRBD2. The CDR3 length is 17 residues. J lost 1 base, V lost 6 bases, and 11 bases had no gene match. Germline CDR1 is MNHEY and CDR2 is SMNVEV (reference sequence). CDR3 region: CASSGLAGEVGQETQYF. The CDR3 DNA sequence: TGTGCCAGCAGCGGGCTAGCGGGAGAGGTAGGCCAAGAGACCCAGTACTTC.

The V and J genes are TRBV10-3 and TRBJ2-7, with TRBD1 matching over 8 bases. After removal of 2 bases from V and 0 bases from J, the junction contained 3 bases not matched to a gene. The CDR3 spans 15 residues. The germline V gene has CDR1 ENHRY and CDR2 SYGVKD. The CDR3 region is CAISEGGQASYEQYF. The CDR3 DNA reads TGTGCCATCAGTGAGGGGGGACAGGCCTCCTACGAGCAGTACTTC.

V is TRBV30 and J is TRBJ1-6; 11 positions agree with TRBD1. The germline CDR1 and CDR2 sequences are GTSNPN and SVGIG (reference sequence). CDR3 length equals 15 residues. V gave up 3 bases and J gave up 6 bases; unmatched junction bases: 4. Written as DNA, the CDR3 is TGTGCCTGGAGCGGACAGGGGGCCGGTAATTCACCCCTCCACTTT. Amino acid sequence: CAWSGQGAGNSPLHF.

This clone occurred once. The V gene is TRBV18, the J gene TRBJ2-5; perhaps TRBD1 as D (6 bases). Germline V gene data show CDR1 as KGHSH and CDR2 as LQKENI. The CDR3 loop spans 14 amino acids. Between the trimmed V and J ends, which lost 2 bases and 2 bases, there was a span of 9 bases. The CDR3 DNA sequence: TGTGCCAGCTCACCATCGGACAGACAAGAGACCCAGTACTTC. This codes for CASSPSDRQETQYF. Using reference TRBV18 and TRBJ2-5 for the parts outside the CDR3, the full variable domain is NAGVMQNPRHLVRRRGQEARLRCSPMKGHSHVYWYRQLPEEGLKFMVYLQKENIIDESGMPKERFSAEFPKEGPSILRIQQVVRGDSAAYFCASSPSDRQETQYFGPGTRLLVL.

The CDR3 coding sequence is TGTGCCAGCGACCAGGGCGGGAGGGCCCTCTCCTACAATGAGCAGTTCTTC. Residues: CASDQGGRALSYNEQFF. J is TRBJ2-1 and V is TRBV5-4, with 9 bases that match TRBD2. This CDR3 has 17 amino acids. CDR1 is SGHNT, CDR2 YYREEE, per germline (reference sequence). V lost 7 bases, J lost 0 bases, and 11 bases stayed unmatched.

V gene TRBV10-2 combines with J gene TRBJ2-1, with 8 bases fitting TRBD2. The CDR3 runs to 15 residues. V shed 4 bases and J 3 bases; nucleotides not matched to a gene: 5. Per the germline V gene, CDR1 is WSHSY and CDR2 is SAAADI. The CDR3 DNA sequence: TGCGCCAGCAGTGTAGGAACTAGCGGCTACAATGAGCAGTTCTTC. This codes for CASSVGTSGYNEQFF.

The chain carries TRBV6-5 and TRBJ1-2, with D tentatively TRBD1 (5 bases). V was pared by 6 bases and J by 1 base, with 12 bases between. The CDR3 sequence is 14 residues long. From germline, CDR1 is MNHEY and CDR2 SVGAGI. CDR3 sequence (DNA): TGTGCCAGCAGCCAGGGATCCGATAACTATGGCTACACCTTC. Its translation is CASSQGSDNYGYTF.

CDR3 region: CSASTGSNYGYTF. The DNA for the CDR3 is TGCAGTGCTAGTACGGGGTCCAACTATGGCTACACCTTC. V gene TRBV20-1 combines with J gene TRBJ1-2; no definite D call. The CDR3 covers 13 residues. Between the trimmed V and J ends, which lost 3 bases and 2 bases, there was a span of 10 bases. CDR1 and CDR2 (germline): DFQATT, SNEGSKA (reference sequence).

The rearrangement links TRBV5-1 to TRBJ1-6; a weak D match, TRBD1 (6 bases). Trimming stripped 7 bases from V and 0 bases from J, with 14 bases between. Germline-derived CDR1 and CDR2 are SGHRS and YFSETQ. The CDR3 spans 16 residues. DNA for the CDR3: TGCGCCAGCCGGGACATCCCGAGCTCCTATAATTCACCCCTCCACTTT. Protein product: CASRDIPSSYNSPLHF.

The chain carries TRBV5-6 and TRBJ1-1, with a weak D call TRBD1 (6 bases). This CDR3 region has 16 residues. The germline V gene encodes CDR1 SGHDT and CDR2 YYEEEE. V was pared by 0 bases and J by 2 bases, with 14 bases between. CDR3 sequence (DNA): TGTGCCAGCAGCTTGGACAGGGTAATCCATAACACTGAAGCTTTCTTT. Translated, it gives CASSLDRVIHNTEAFF.

This clone appeared once. The gene calls are TRBV6-6 and TRBJ1-1, with D maybe TRBD1 (6 bases). CDR1 and CDR2 from the germline V gene are MNHNY and SVGAGI (reference sequence). The ends were cut back, 5 bases at V and 2 bases at J, with 21 bases in the middle. The CDR3 sequence is 17 residues long. The CDR3 is CASSPARGQAVNTEAFF. CDR3 sequence (DNA): TGTGCCAGCAGTCCTGCCAGGGGCCAAGCGGTAAACACTGAAGCTTTCTTT.

This clone occurred once. This chain links TRBV7-9 with TRBJ1-1; 11 bases are shared with TRBD1. V dropped 5 bases and J dropped 5; count of bases not matched to a gene: 10. The CDR3 spans 16 residues. Germline V gives CDR1 SEHNR, CDR2 FQNEAQ (reference sequence). The CDR3 loop reads CASSVHSGTGGTEAFF. For the CDR3, the DNA is TGTGCCAGCAGCGTACACTCCGGGACAGGGGGAACTGAAGCTTTCTTT.